The 6 T cell receptor beta chains below were found in one sample sequenced in a study of cytomegalovirus exposure and HLA in healthy donors. Method: immunoSEQ multiplex PCR; TCRdb's copy keeps in-frame clones and lacks some. In the table there are hundreds of thousands of clones, approximately 90% of which are singletons. Sequenced material: PBMCs. Receptor source: a man aged 18 to 29 in good health and CMV-seronegative.

The CDR3 DNA reads as TGTGCCAGCAGCTCCGTCCGGGAGGAGCAGTTCTTC. It yields the protein CASSSVREEQFF. The chain recombines TRBV11-2 with TRBJ2-1; tentatively, D is TRBD2 (6 bases). The CDR3 runs to 12 residues. The ends were cut back, 4 bases at V and 10 bases at J, with 11 bases in the middle. From germline, CDR1 is SGHAT and CDR2 FQNNGV.

The chain combines TRBV11-2 with TRBJ2-5; maybe TRBD2 (6 bases). CDR1 is SGHAT, CDR2 FQNNGV, per germline. Trimming took off 5 bases at V and 5 bases at J, with 12 bases between the two ends. The CDR3 has 13 amino acids. This CDR3 is CASSPGGRETQYF. The CDR3 DNA reads TGTGCCAGCAGCCCCGGAGGGAGGGAGACCCAGTACTTC.

The chain has TRBV28 and TRBJ1-2; 8 nucleotides match TRBD1. Per the germline V gene, CDR1 is MDHEN and CDR2 is SYDVKM. This CDR3 is 14 amino acids long. Unmatched junction bases numbered 8, after V lost 5 bases and J lost 6 bases. CDR3 nucleotide sequence: TGTGCCAGCAGTAGTCGACAGGGGCGGGATGGCTACACCTTC. It codes for CASSSRQGRDGYTF.

The J gene is TRBJ2-5, the V gene TRBV7-2; 8 bases agree with TRBD2. Germline CDR1 is SGHTA and CDR2 is FQGNSA. This CDR3 is built from 15 residues. The J segment lost 4 bases and the V segment lost 3 bases, leaving 7 bases of the junction unmatched. Here the CDR3 reads CASSFQRGFGETQYF. CDR3 bases: TGTGCCAGCAGCTTCCAGCGGGGGTTCGGAGAGACCCAGTACTTC.

The chain combines TRBV6-4 with TRBJ2-2; TRBD2 matches at 7 bases. Germline V lookup: CDR1 MRHNA, CDR2 SNTAGT. J lost 1 base, V lost 9 bases, and 2 bases had no gene match. The CDR3 is 13 residues long. The CDR3: CASRGENTGELFF. CDR3 bases: TGTGCCAGTCGGGGGGAGAACACCGGGGAGCTGTTTTTT.

The chain is built from TRBV27 and TRBJ2-7; D is perhaps TRBD1 (6 bases). CDR1 MNHEY and CDR2 SMNVEV come from the germline V gene (reference sequence). The CDR3 is 14 residues long. V was shortened by 5 bases and J by 0 bases, with 11 bases between the two germline ends. CDR3 bases: TGTGCCAGCAGTGGGCAGGACAGCTCCTACGAGCAGTACTTC. It yields the protein CASSGQDSSYEQYF.